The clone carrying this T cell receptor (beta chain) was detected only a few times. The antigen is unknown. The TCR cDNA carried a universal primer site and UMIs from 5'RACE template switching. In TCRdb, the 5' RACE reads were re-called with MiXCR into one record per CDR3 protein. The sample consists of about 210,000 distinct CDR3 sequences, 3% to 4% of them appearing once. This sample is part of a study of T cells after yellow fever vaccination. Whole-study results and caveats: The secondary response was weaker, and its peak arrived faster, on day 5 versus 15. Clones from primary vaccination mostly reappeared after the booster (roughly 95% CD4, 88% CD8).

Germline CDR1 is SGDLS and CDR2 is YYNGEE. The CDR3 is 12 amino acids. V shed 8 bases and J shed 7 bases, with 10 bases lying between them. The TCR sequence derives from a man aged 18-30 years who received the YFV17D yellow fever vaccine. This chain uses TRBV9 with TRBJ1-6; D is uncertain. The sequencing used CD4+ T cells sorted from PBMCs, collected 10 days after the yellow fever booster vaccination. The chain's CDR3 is CARKWINSPLHF. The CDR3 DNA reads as TGTGCCAGAAAGTGGATAAATTCACCCCTCCACTTT.